This TCR beta chain was recorded in a study of blood T cell repertoires in COVID-19. Living in about two dozen US areas, the participants were between about 18 and 100 years of age. A few counts support this clone. V dropped 6 bases and J dropped 4 bases, with 13 bases sitting between them. CDR1 LNHDA and CDR2 SQIVND come from the germline V gene (reference sequence). This CDR3 is built from 14 residues. Some clones are missing from TCRdb's copy, which holds only in-frame ones; the method was immunoSEQ multiplex PCR. The repertoire holds around 230,000 clones, with approximately 86% as singletons. Sequencing was done on a sample of PBMCs or T cells enriched from blood (not recorded which). V is TRBV19 and J is TRBJ1-5; D gene ambiguous. The TCR sequence derives from a woman between 35 and 50 years old with acute COVID-19. CDR3 residues: CASRPQTQNQPQHF. The CDR3 nucleotides are TGTGCCAGTAGGCCCCAAACTCAAAATCAGCCCCAGCATTTT.